This T cell receptor (beta chain) stems from a study of OX40 agonist ivuxolimab in advanced cancers. TCRdb's table, derived via immunoSEQ multiplex PCR, lists solely in-frame clones and lacks some. The sample holds 43,000 or so clones, around 77% seen once. Germline V lookup: CDR1 SGDLS, CDR2 YYNGEE. CDR3 length: 15 amino acids. Trimming removed 0 bases from V and 4 bases from J, with 13 bases in between. The V call is TRBV9, the J call TRBJ1-2, with no clear D. The clonotype was recovered from an adult with an advanced solid tumor such as melanoma, head and neck, liver or kidney cancer. Sequenced here: CD4+ or CD8+ T cells sorted from blood, sampled in a trial of the OX40 agonist ivuxolimab. CDR3 loop: CASSVGRTDVYGYTF. The CDR3 nucleotides are TGTGCCAGCAGCGTAGGAAGGACGGATGTCTATGGCTACACCTTC.